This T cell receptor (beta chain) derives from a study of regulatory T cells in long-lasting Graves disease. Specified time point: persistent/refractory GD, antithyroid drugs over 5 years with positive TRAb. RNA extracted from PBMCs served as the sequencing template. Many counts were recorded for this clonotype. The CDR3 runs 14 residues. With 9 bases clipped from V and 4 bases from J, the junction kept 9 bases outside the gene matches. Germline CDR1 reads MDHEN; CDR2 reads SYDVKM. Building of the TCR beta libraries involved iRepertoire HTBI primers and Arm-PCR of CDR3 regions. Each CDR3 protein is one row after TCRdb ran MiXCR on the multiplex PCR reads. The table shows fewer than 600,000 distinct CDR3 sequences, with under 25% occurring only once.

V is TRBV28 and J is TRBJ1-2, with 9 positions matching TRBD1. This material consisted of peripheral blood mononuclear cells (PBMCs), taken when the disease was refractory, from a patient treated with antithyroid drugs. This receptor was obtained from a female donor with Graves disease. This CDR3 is CASKAGQGSYGYTF. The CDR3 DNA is TGTGCCAGTAAAGCGGGACAGGGATCCTATGGCTACACCTTC.